This is a list of T cell receptor beta chains from one sample in a study of blood T cell repertoires in COVID-19. Clones were read by immunoSEQ multiplex PCR, and TCRdb kept only the in-frame ones, dropping some. Among around 300,000 clones listed, over 80% were seen once. The sample consisted of peripheral blood. These receptors were taken from a woman between 35 and 50 years old with acute or convalescent COVID-19. The CDR3 runs from the conserved cysteine through the conserved F or W. The order of the fields is J gene, clone size, V gene, D gene, CDR3 DNA, CDR3 protein. D genes are given only for firm matches. Rows give clone size only sometimes, using once, few, many, or a class for an expanded clone.

TRBJ2-1 - TRBV2 TRBD2 TGTGCCAGCAGTGTTGGCGGGCTAGCGGGGGGCAATGAGCAGTTCTTC CASSVGGLAGGNEQFF
TRBJ2-1 - TRBV24-1 TRBD2 TGTGCCACCAGCCCCATCCAAGCGGGGGGCTCCCGCAATGAGCAGTTCTTC CATSPIQAGGSRNEQFF
TRBJ1-1 - TRBV2 - TGTGCCAGCAGTGAATTAGGGGTTCGAAACACTGAAGCTTTCTTT CASSELGVRNTEAFF
TRBJ2-1 - TRBV9 - TGTGCCAGCAGCGTGGGGGGGGGCTCCCCTCCAAACAATGAGCAGTTCTTC CASSVGGGSPPNNEQFF
TRBJ2-3 - TRBV9 - TGTGCCAGCAGCGAGGGAGCCACAGATACGCAGTATTTT CASSEGATDTQYF
TRBJ1-1 - TRBV6-2/TRBV6-3 TRBD1 TGTGCCAGCAGTTACTCGAAAGGGGGACAGGGTAAATATGAAGCTTTCTTT CASSYSKGGQGKYEAFF
TRBJ1-1 - TRBV6-5 - TGTGCCAGCAGGGTAACAGGAGTGGCTGAAGCTTTCTTT CASRVTGVAEAFF
TRBJ2-2 few TRBV18 TRBD2 TGTGCCAGCTCAATTTCGGGAGGATTCAACACCGGGGAGCTGTTTTTT CASSISGGFNTGELFF
TRBJ1-1 - TRBV25-1 - TGTGCCAGCAGTGCACCAGGGAATCAACCTAAAGCTTTCTTT CASSAPGNQPKAFF
TRBJ1-2 - TRBV21-1 - TGTGCCAGCAGCTCCCCTACTCGACAGGGGAAGGCTACTAACTATGGCTACACCTTC CASSSPTRQGKATNYGYTF
TRBJ1-2 - TRBV5-1 - TGCGCCAGCAGCTGGAACCCGGGAGAGCCAGGGCGAGGGGATGGCTACACCTTC CASSWNPGEPGRGDGYTF
TRBJ1-3 - TRBV18 - TGTGCCAGCTCACCGCTACAGGAAGATGCAGGAAACACCATATATTTT CASSPLQEDAGNTIYF
TRBJ1-2 - TRBV2 TRBD1 TGTGCCAGCAGTGAAGCGCTTGATCAGGGGGACTATGGCTACACCTTC CASSEALDQGDYGYTF
TRBJ1-6 - TRBV30 - TGTGCCTGGAGGGCGCACCCAGGATCTTCACCCCTCCACTTT CAWRAHPGSSPLHF
TRBJ1-4 - TRBV2 - TGTGCCAGCAGTGGTCCGGGGGTTGGTTGGGTGAAACTGTTTTTT CASSGPGVGWVKLFF
TRBJ1-1 - TRBV19 - TGTGCCAGCACCCGGGGTCCAGAGACTGAAGCTTTCTTT CASTRGPETEAFF
TRBJ2-3 - TRBV4-1 - TGCGCCAGCAGCCAAGCGGGGGGCCCAGATACGCAGTATTTT CASSQAGGPDTQYF
TRBJ1-2 - TRBV9 - TGTGCCAGCAGCGTAGCGAGTACAGGGTATGACTATGGCTACACCTTC CASSVASTGYDYGYTF
TRBJ2-5 - TRBV2 TRBD2 TGTGCCAGCACCGCCCAGCCAGCGGGGGCCACGATAGAGACCCAGTACTTC CASTAQPAGATIETQYF
TRBJ1-1 - TRBV29-1 - TGCAGCGTTGAAAGGGGACAGAACACTGAAGCTTTCTTT CSVERGQNTEAFF
TRBJ1-1 - TRBV19 TRBD1 TGTGCCAGTAGCACCCAGGGGGGTGGGACTGAAGCTTTCTTT CASSTQGGGTEAFF
TRBJ1-1 - TRBV29-1 TRBD1 TGCAGCGTTCCCCCCGACAGGGGATGGACTGAAGCTTTCTTT CSVPPDRGWTEAFF
TRBJ1-5 - TRBV10-2 TRBD1 TGCGCCAGCAAAGGGGGCTGGAGACAGCCCCAGCATTTT CASKGGWRQPQHF
TRBJ1-4 - TRBV6-2/TRBV6-3 - TGTGCCAGCAGTCGGGGTGAAAAACTGTTTTTT CASSRGEKLFF
TRBJ1-2 - TRBV2 TRBD1 TGTGCCAGCAGGGGACAGGGGAGTAACTATGGCTACACCTTC CASRGQGSNYGYTF
TRBJ1-4 - TRBV25-1 - TGTGCCAGCAGTGAGCGGGAGATGGGTCTCTATGAAAAACTGTTTTTT CASSEREMGLYEKLFF
TRBJ2-3 - TRBV6-1 - TGTGCCAGCAGTGACCGGGTTGCTAGCAGAGATACGCAGTATTTT CASSDRVASRDTQYF
TRBJ1-2 - TRBV7-9 - TGTGCCAGCAGCTTAGCGGCAGGGAATGGCTACACCTTC CASSLAAGNGYTF
TRBJ1-1 - TRBV27 - TGTGCCAGCAGTTTCCTACAGGGTTGGACTGAAGCTTTCTTT CASSFLQGWTEAFF
TRBJ1-4 - TRBV7-9 TRBD1 TGTGCCAGCAGCTTTACAGGGGGCGGGAAACTGTTTTTT CASSFTGGGKLFF
TRBJ1-5 - TRBV18 TRBD1 TGTGCCAGCTCACCAAGGGACAGAGGGAGCCAGCCCCAGCATTTT CASSPRDRGSQPQHF
TRBJ1-1 - TRBV13 - TGTGCCAGCAGTCTAACGAGGAACACTGAAGCTTTCTTT CASSLTRNTEAFF
TRBJ1-2 - TRBV3-1/TRBV3-2 TRBD1 TGTGCCAGCAGCCCTAACACAGGGGCCTATGGCTACACCTTC CASSPNTGAYGYTF
TRBJ2-4 once TRBV5-1 - TGCGCCAGCAGCTTGTCCGAAGGGGCGCCAAACATTCAGTACTTC CASSLSEGAPNIQYF
TRBJ2-1 - TRBV15 TRBD1 TGTGCCACCAGCAAGGGACAGGGGTTCTCCTACAATGAGCAGTTCTTC CATSKGQGFSYNEQFF
TRBJ2-5 - TRBV7-2 - TGTGCCAGCAGCTCGGACTATTACCAAGAGACCCAGTACTTC CASSSDYYQETQYF
TRBJ1-4 - TRBV19 - TGTGCCAGTAGACTGACAGAAGATAATGAAAAACTGTTTTTT CASRLTEDNEKLFF
TRBJ1-1 - TRBV2 TRBD1 TGTGCCAGCAGTCGGACAGGGAGGAACACTGAAGCTTTCTTT CASSRTGRNTEAFF
TRBJ2-3 - TRBV11-3 TRBD2 TGTGCCAGCAGCTTACAGGGAGGGACAGATACGCAGTATTTT CASSLQGGTDTQYF
TRBJ1-2 - TRBV19 - TGTGCCAGTAGTCTACCCGACAGGATAAGGGGCTACACCTTC CASSLPDRIRGYTF
TRBJ1-6 - TRBV27 TRBD1 TGTGCCAGCAGTACCTACAACAGGGGGCCTAATTCACCCCTCCACTTT CASSTYNRGPNSPLHF
TRBJ1-5 - TRBV6-4 TRBD1 TGTGCCAGCAGCCCAGATCCTAAGACAGGGAACCATAGCAATCAGCCCCAGCATTTT CASSPDPKTGNHSNQPQHF
TRBJ2-1 - TRBV6-6 - TGTGCCAGCAGTTCTCCTACAGGGAACAATGAGCAGTTCTTC CASSSPTGNNEQFF
TRBJ1-2 - TRBV5-8 - TGTGCCAGCAGCAGGAACGGACAGCCGGGTGGCTACACCTTC CASSRNGQPGGYTF
TRBJ2-3 - TRBV12-5 - TGTGCTAGTGGTTCTTACACAGATACGCAGTATTTT CASGSYTDTQYF
TRBJ2-3 - TRBV14 TRBD1 TGTGCCAGCAGCCAAGGGGCCCAGGGGGCGGCGGATACGCAGTATTTT CASSQGAQGAADTQYF
TRBJ1-5 - TRBV19 - TGTGCCAGTAGGACCCAGGGGTACCGCAATCAGCCCCAGCATTTT CASRTQGYRNQPQHF
TRBJ1-6 - TRBV5-4 TRBD1 TGTGCCAGCAGCTTGCGACAGGGACTGAATTCACCCCTCCACTTT CASSLRQGLNSPLHF
TRBJ2-1 - TRBV29-1 - TGCAGCGGGGACATCGCGGGTGAGCAGTTCTTC CSGDIAGEQFF
TRBJ1-1 - TRBV5-1 TRBD1 TGCGCCAGCAGCATACAGGGGGCGCTTGAGGTGAACACTGAAGCTTTCTTT CASSIQGALEVNTEAFF
TRBJ1-4 - TRBV12-5 - TGTGCTAGTGGTTTGTTTGTGGGTCGCAGGCCCAATGAAAAACTGTTTTTT CASGLFVGRRPNEKLFF
TRBJ1-4 - TRBV5-1 TRBD1 TGCGCCAGCAGCTCCCGGGACAGGGGAACTAATGAAAAACTGTTTTTT CASSSRDRGTNEKLFF
TRBJ1-6 - TRBV11-2 - TGTGCCAGCAGCCGGACAGTCAATAATTCACCCCTCCACTTT CASSRTVNNSPLHF
TRBJ1-1 - TRBV5-1 - TGCGCCAGCAGCACAGGGACCACTGAAGCTTTCTTT CASSTGTTEAFF